This entry lists 24 T cell receptor beta chains sequenced from one sample in a study of blood T cell repertoires in COVID-19. The method was immunoSEQ multiplex PCR; TCRdb's version includes in-frame clones alone and lacks a portion of them. This table has about 190,000 clones, approximately 90% appearing once. Sequencing used peripheral blood. These receptors were obtained from a man aged 40-49 years with active or convalescent COVID-19.

The chain links TRBV7-2 to TRBJ2-7; 10 bases agree with TRBD2. The CDR3 has 16 residues. The germline gives CDR1 SGHTA, CDR2 FQGNSA. With V trimmed by 5 bases and J by 5 bases, 12 bases remained unmatched. In DNA form, the CDR3 reads TGTGCCAGCAGCCAGCAAGCTATAGCGGGAGGAGACGAGCAGTACTTC. This translates into CASSQQAIAGGDEQYF. Based on the CDR3 plus reference TRBV7-2 and TRBJ2-7, the full variable domain is GAGVSQSPSNKVTEKGKDVELRCDPISGHTALYWYRQSLGQGLEFLIYFQGNSAPDKSGLPSDRFSAERTGGSVSTLTIQRTQQEDSAVYLCASSQQAIAGGDEQYFGPGTRLTVT.

The V call is TRBV6-2 or TRBV6-3, the J call TRBJ2-5; D is unresolved. V was cut by 2 bases and J by 2 bases, with 12 bases left in between. The CDR3 runs to 15 residues. Germline lookup yields CDR1 MNHEY and CDR2 SVGEGT. The CDR3 loop is CASSYIGRRQETQYF. CDR3 DNA sequence: TGTGCCAGCAGTTACATTGGTAGGAGACAAGAGACCCAGTACTTC.

CDR3 in amino acids: CASTSANYEQYF. The CDR3, as DNA: TGTGCCAGCACCAGCGCCAACTACGAGCAGTACTTC. V and J are TRBV7-9 and TRBJ2-7; no definite D call. Per germline, CDR1 SEHNR and CDR2 FQNEAQ (reference sequence). CDR3 length: 12 residues. V was trimmed by 7 bases and J by 3 bases, leaving 10 bases between them.

The chain employs TRBV29-1 and TRBJ2-7; TRBD1 aligns across 8 bases. CDR1 is SQVTM and CDR2 is ANQGSEA in the germline V gene. V shed 6 bases, J shed 6 bases, and the junction held 16 bases outside the gene matches. The CDR3 is made up of 15 amino acids. This CDR3 is CSVGSTRGQGGEQYF. CDR3 DNA sequence: TGCAGCGTCGGAAGCACGAGAGGACAGGGAGGCGAGCAGTACTTC.

The J gene is TRBJ1-5, the V gene TRBV3-1 (or the pseudogene TRBV3-2), with D perhaps TRBD1 (6 bases). Germline V gene lookup returns CDR1 LGHDT and CDR2 YNNKEL (reference sequence). The V and J ends lost 4 bases and 0 bases respectively, with 13 bases between them. The CDR3 has 16 residues. The CDR3 sequence is CASSRGGGHSNQPQHF. The DNA for the CDR3 is TGTGCCAGCAGCCGGGGCGGGGGACATAGCAATCAGCCCCAGCATTTT.

The chain has TRBV19 and TRBJ2-7; 12 nucleotides agree with TRBD2. V lost 2 bases and J lost 5; bases outside the gene matches: 7. The germline V gene encodes CDR1 LNHDA and CDR2 SQIVND (reference sequence). This CDR3 region has 16 residues. The CDR3 coding sequence is TGTGCCAGTAGTATACGGACTAGCGGGGCGTCTAACGAGCAGTACTTC. Amino acid sequence: CASSIRTSGASNEQYF.

The chain links TRBV14 to TRBJ2-3; D call uncertain. The length of the CDR3 is 15 residues. Trimming stripped 2 bases from V and 2 bases from J, with 11 bases between. Germline V gives CDR1 SGHDN, CDR2 FVKESK. CDR3 region: CASSQILDSTDTQYF. In DNA form, the CDR3 reads TGTGCCAGCAGCCAAATTCTAGACTCCACAGATACGCAGTATTTT.

On this clone itself: At one of its ends the junction is not consistent with the germline gene, which may arise from a read error. This chain uses TRBV11-3 with TRBJ2-7; TRBD2 matches 8 bases. Per germline, CDR1 SGHNT and CDR2 YENEEA. The CDR3 consists of 12 residues. The CDR3 nucleotides are TGTGCCAGCACGGCTAGCGGGCTACGACAGCACTTC. This translates into CASTASGLRQHF.

This clone occurred a few times. The J gene is TRBJ1-1, the V gene TRBV2, with 10 bases matching TRBD1. Trimming removed 4 bases from V and 5 bases from J; junction bases left unmatched: 1. Germline V lookup: CDR1 SNHLY, CDR2 FYNNEI. The CDR3 consists of 13 residues. The CDR3 DNA reads TGTGCCAGCAGTGGGGACAGGGGAACTGAAGCTTTCTTT. The encoded protein is CASSGDRGTEAFF.

In its sample, this clone was seen a few times. This rearrangement joins TRBV5-1 to TRBJ1-3; perhaps TRBD1 as D (5 bases). Germline assignment: CDR1 SGHRS and CDR2 YFSETQ. CDR3 size: 17 residues. The V and J ends lost 0 bases and 0 bases respectively, with 13 bases between them. CDR3 loop: CASSLARETDSGNTIYF. The CDR3 region has the DNA TGCGCCAGCAGCTTGGCCCGAGAGACAGACTCTGGAAACACCATATATTTT.

This sequence joins TRBV5-8 and TRBJ2-2, with 12 positions matching TRBD2. Looked up from germline, CDR1 is SGHTS and CDR2 is YDEGEE. Unmatched junction bases numbered 11, after V lost 4 bases and J lost 7 bases. The CDR3 extends over 17 amino acids. The CDR3 reads CASSRRLAGAGHGELFF. The CDR3 DNA reads as TGTGCCAGCAGCCGAAGACTAGCGGGGGCGGGCCACGGGGAGCTGTTTTTT. Looking up the rest from reference TRBV5-8 and TRBJ2-2 gives the full variable domain: EAGVTQSPTHLIKTRGQQATLRCSPISGHTSVYWYQQALGLGLQFLLWYDEGEERNRGNFPPRFSGRQFPNYSSELNVNALELEDSALYLCASSRRLAGAGHGELFFGEGSRLTVL.

This chain uses TRBV19 with TRBJ1-2, with D possibly matching TRBD1 (6 bases). The V gene's germline CDR1 is LNHDA and CDR2 SQIVND (reference sequence). The CDR3 length is 12 residues. The ends were cut back, 5 bases at V and 5 bases at J, with 9 bases in the middle. Here the CDR3 reads CASSRTDYGYTF. CDR3 DNA sequence: TGTGCCAGTAGTCGGACAGATTATGGCTACACCTTC.

The table lists this clone with a count of one. This chain joins TRBV19 and TRBJ1-3; no firm D call. The CDR3 is 15 residues long. V lost 0 bases and J lost 4, with 10 bases in between. Germline-derived CDR1 and CDR2 are LNHDA and SQIVND (reference sequence). CDR3 loop: CASSIEGGKGNTIYF. CDR3 sequence (DNA): TGTGCCAGTAGTATAGAAGGCGGAAAGGGAAACACCATATATTTT.

DNA for the CDR3: TGTGCCATCAGTGAGAGAGGGGGAAACTATGGCTACACCTTC. This gives the protein CAISERGGNYGYTF. The chain couples TRBV10-3 to TRBJ1-2; a possible D gene is TRBD1 (6 bases). The CDR3 totals 14 residues. The V gene lost 2 bases and the J gene lost 2 bases, with 9 bases spanning the gap. The germline V gene has CDR1 ENHRY and CDR2 SYGVKD.

CDR3 in DNA: TGTGCCAGCAGCTTAGTCCGGGACAGCTTGGCCATCTACGAGCAGTACTTC. It is translated as CASSLVRDSLAIYEQYF. The chain has TRBV7-9 and TRBJ2-7, with 7 bases matching TRBD1. This CDR3 comprises 17 residues. CDR1 is SEHNR, CDR2 FQNEAQ, per germline (reference sequence). V lost 1 base, J lost 3 bases, and 12 bases stayed unmatched.

V usage is TRBV28 and J usage is TRBJ1-5; D gene uncertain. In germline, CDR1 is MDHEN, CDR2 SYDVKM. The CDR3 is 15 residues long. V lost 6 bases to trimming and J lost 3 bases, with 15 bases between them. The CDR3 loop is CASSSGGAFNQPQHF. Written as DNA, the CDR3 is TGTGCCAGCAGCTCAGGAGGAGCCTTCAATCAGCCCCAGCATTTT.

The chain joins TRBV9 to TRBJ1-2; 9 bases line up with TRBD1. The CDR3 has 12 residues. Germline trimming cut 4 bases from V and 8 bases from J; bases unmatched to any gene: 3. Germline CDR1 and CDR2: SGDLS and YYNGEE. Written as DNA, the CDR3 is TGTGCCAGCAGCCGACAGGGGGAAGGCTACACCTTC. Translation gives CASSRQGEGYTF. The whole variable domain, remainder taken from reference TRBV9 and TRBJ1-2, is DSGVTQTPKHLITATGQRVTLRCSPRSGDLSVYWYQQSLDQGLQFLIQYYNGEERAKGNILERFSAQQFPDLHSELNLSSLELGDSALYFCASSRQGEGYTFGSGTRLTVV.

CDR3 protein: CASSVGQGIEKLFF. The DNA for the CDR3 is TGTGCCAGCAGCGTAGGGCAGGGGATCGAAAAACTGTTTTTT. The chain joins TRBV9 to TRBJ1-4; TRBD1 is a possible D gene (6 bases). The germline V gene has CDR1 SGDLS and CDR2 YYNGEE. Deletions cut 0 bases from V and 8 bases from J, with 11 bases between. The CDR3 is 14 amino acids.

The CDR3 nucleotides read TGTGCCACCAGTGATCGATCGACAGGGGAGAATGAAAAACTGTTTTTT. It translates to CATSDRSTGENEKLFF. The V and J genes are TRBV24-1 and TRBJ1-4; 8 bases agree with TRBD1. CDR3 size: 16 residues. CDR1 is KGHDR, CDR2 SFDVKD, per germline. With 3 bases clipped from V and 5 bases from J, the junction kept 7 bases outside the gene matches.

This sequence joins TRBV7-9 and TRBJ2-2, with a weak D call TRBD2 (5 bases). V dropped 4 bases and J dropped 4 bases, with 10 bases sitting between them. This CDR3 has 14 residues. Germline V gene sequence: CDR1 SEHNR, CDR2 FQNEAQ (reference sequence). CDR3 sequence: CASSSTEGTGELFF. CDR3 DNA sequence: TGTGCCAGCAGCTCGACCGAGGGCACCGGGGAGCTGTTTTTT.

This chain joins TRBV5-1 and TRBJ2-7, with 9 bases aligning to TRBD1. Trimming cost V 0 bases and J 2 bases; bases outside gene matches: 6. The CDR3 runs to 16 residues. Germline CDR1 is SGHRS and CDR2 is YFSETQ. The CDR3 DNA is TGCGCCAGCAGCTTGGGCCCCGGGACAGGGACCTACGAGCAGTACTTC. As protein: CASSLGPGTGTYEQYF.

This chain joins TRBV5-5 and TRBJ2-2; 8 bases map to TRBD1. The CDR3 has 16 amino acids. Trimming cost V 1 base and J 7 bases; bases outside gene matches: 9. CDR1 and CDR2 (germline): SGHKS, YYEKEE (reference sequence). CDR3 loop: CASSLLAGGEGGELFF. In nucleotides, the CDR3 is TGTGCCAGCAGCTTGCTTGCAGGGGGCGAGGGCGGGGAGCTGTTTTTT.

V usage is TRBV19 and J usage is TRBJ2-1; D is ambiguous. CDR1 LNHDA and CDR2 SQIVND come from the germline V gene (reference sequence). The V gene lost 5 bases and the J gene lost 2 bases, with 13 bases spanning the gap. CDR3 length: 15 amino acids. Here the CDR3 reads CASSSQNSAYNEQFF. The DNA for the CDR3 is TGTGCCAGTAGTTCCCAAAATTCGGCCTACAATGAGCAGTTCTTC.

This clone was recorded a few times. No DNA is shown, since the ends of the CDR3 on it are uncertain; the CDR3 is the one TCRdb lists. J is TRBJ1-3 and V is TRBV25-1; TRBD1, the table's D call, lacks a check against the DNA. Germline V gene data show CDR1 as MGHDK and CDR2 as SYGVNS. The CDR3 has 16 amino acids, counting both end residues. The CDR3: CASTPFGSGPGNTIYF.